This T cell receptor beta chain emerged from a study of blood T cell repertoires in COVID-19. Study at large: Acute and convalescent COVID-19 samples came from the United States, Italy and Spain. From T cells, B-cell-depleted T cells, or PBMCs came the material, which was cDNA or gDNA.

The CDR3 is 16 residues long. J lost 4 bases, V lost 6 bases, and 12 bases had no gene match. CDR1 is MNHEY, CDR2 SMNVEV, per germline (reference sequence). In the original analysis: Amplifying reference gene primers gave estimates of nucleated cell counts. The repertoire was sequenced with immunoSEQ multiplex PCR; TCRdb's copy has only in-frame clones and lacks some. V, J and clone size were drawn from that table, and D and trimming were deduced from the DNA. The table lists under 400,000 clones, approximately 87% of them singletons. The receptor was isolated from a woman in her twenties or thirties with COVID-19, enrolled during active disease. The specimen sequenced was peripheral blood. The chain is built from TRBV27 and TRBJ2-7; 10 nucleotides agree with TRBD1. CDR3 coding DNA: TGTGCCAGCAGCCCGGGACAGGGGACAACAGGATACGAGCAGTACTTC. This sequence encodes CASSPGQGTTGYEQYF.